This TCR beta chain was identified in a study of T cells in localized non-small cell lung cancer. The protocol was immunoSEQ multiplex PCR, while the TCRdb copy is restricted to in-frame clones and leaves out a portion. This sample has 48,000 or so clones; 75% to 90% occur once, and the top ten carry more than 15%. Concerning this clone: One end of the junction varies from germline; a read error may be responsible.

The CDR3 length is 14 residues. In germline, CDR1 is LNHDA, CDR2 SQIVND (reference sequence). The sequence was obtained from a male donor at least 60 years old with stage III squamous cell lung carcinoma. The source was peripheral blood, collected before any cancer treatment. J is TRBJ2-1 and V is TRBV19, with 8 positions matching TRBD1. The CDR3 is CASSLDQGAGAQFF. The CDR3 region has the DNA TGTGCCAGTAGTCTAGACCAGGGGGCAGGGGCGCAGTTCTTC.